A single sample is the source of the 23 T cell receptor beta chains below, sequenced in a study of T cell responses to AZD1222 COVID-19 vaccine. Repertoires were generated with immunoSEQ multiplex PCR, while TCRdb's copy carries only in-frame clones and drops some. The sample has about 55,000 clones, approximately 90% seen once. The starting material was peripheral blood, obtained on day 0 of AZD1222 vaccination. These receptors all come from an adult in good health.

This chain joins TRBV11-2 and TRBJ1-1, with no clear D. Trimming pared 1 base from V and 11 bases from J, leaving 8 bases between. CDR3 length equals 11 residues. The V gene's germline CDR1 is SGHAT and CDR2 FQNNGV. The CDR3 DNA follows: TGTGCCAGCAGCTTAGGTCGACACGCTTTCTTT. It codes for CASSLGRHAFF.

This clone was observed a handful of times. The rearrangement uses TRBV19 and TRBJ1-4; D call uncertain. This CDR3 contains 14 residues. Trimming took off 3 bases at V and 3 bases at J, with 8 bases between the two ends. CDR1 and CDR2 (germline): LNHDA, SQIVND (reference sequence). The CDR3 DNA reads as TGTGCCAGTAGTATGAGCAGATCTAATGAAAAACTGTTTTTT. It is translated as CASSMSRSNEKLFF.

The chain links TRBV9 to TRBJ1-2; D call uncertain. Germline V CDR1 and CDR2: SGDLS, YYNGEE. V lost 1 base, J lost 2 bases, and 9 bases lay in between. This CDR3 region has 14 residues. The CDR3, as DNA: TGTGCCAGCAGCGTATCGGACGGGAACTATGGCTACACCTTC. Amino acids: CASSVSDGNYGYTF.

The chain combines TRBV7-2 with TRBJ2-5; no definite D call. Germline V CDR1 and CDR2: SGHTA, FQGNSA. V was shortened by 3 bases and J by 5 bases, with 13 bases between the two germline ends. The CDR3 extends over 14 amino acids. DNA for the CDR3: TGTGCCAGCAGCTTGGTGGGTTCTTGGGAGACCCAGTACTTC. It is translated as CASSLVGSWETQYF.

For the CDR3, the DNA is TGTGCCAGCAGCTTAGGTTGGGACAGGGGAGCTTTCTTT. Encoded protein: CASSLGWDRGAFF. The rearrangement links TRBV7-8 to TRBJ1-1; 10 positions agree with TRBD1. The CDR3 runs 13 residues. Trimming took 1 base from V and 10 from J; bases not matched to a gene: 3. CDR1 SGHVS and CDR2 FQNEAQ come from the germline V gene.

The J gene is TRBJ2-7, the V gene TRBV28; 8 nucleotides match TRBD1. This CDR3 contains 14 residues. V shed 4 bases, J shed 6 bases, and the junction held 8 bases outside the gene matches. Germline values: CDR1 MDHEN, CDR2 SYDVKM. In DNA, the CDR3 is TGTGCCAGCAGTTCTCCGGACAGGGAGGCCGAGCAGTACTTC. This sequence encodes CASSSPDREAEQYF.

V and J are TRBV10-3 and TRBJ1-1, with unresolved D. Trimming shortened V by 11 bases and J by 1 base, and 11 bases separated the two germline ends. Germline CDR1 ENHRY, CDR2 SYGVKD. This CDR3 has 12 residues. CDR3 in amino acids: CAASEGNTEAFF. DNA of the CDR3: TGTGCCGCCTCCGAGGGGAACACTGAAGCTTTCTTT.

The J gene is TRBJ2-2, the V gene TRBV4-1; TRBD2 matches 13 bases. CDR1 and CDR2 from the germline V gene are MGHRA and YSYEKL. The CDR3 totals 19 residues. V trimming: 4 bases; J trimming: 4 bases; junction bases outside the gene matches: 12. CDR3 DNA: TGCGCCAGCAGCCCCCCGGGACTAGCGGGGCTCCTGATCACCGGGGAGCTGTTTTTT. Its protein product is CASSPPGLAGLLITGELFF.

The chain couples TRBV9 to TRBJ1-6, with 8 nucleotides matching TRBD1. This CDR3 contains 15 residues. J was trimmed by 7 bases and V by 2 bases; bases with no gene match: 5. The V gene's germline CDR1 is SGDLS and CDR2 YYNGEE. CDR3 bases: TGTGCCAGCAGCGTTCAAGGACAGGGCAATTCACCCCTCCACTTT. The encoded protein is CASSVQGQGNSPLHF.

This clone occurred once. The V and J genes are TRBV3-1 (or the pseudogene TRBV3-2) and TRBJ1-2, with 8 bases matching TRBD1. The germline V gene encodes CDR1 LGHDT and CDR2 YNNKEL (reference sequence). With 4 bases clipped from V and 7 bases from J, the junction kept 14 bases outside the gene matches. This CDR3 spans 16 amino acids. CDR3: CASSLTGVRSPGGYTF. CDR3 coding DNA: TGTGCCAGCAGCCTGACAGGGGTACGGTCTCCGGGTGGCTACACCTTC.

The chain carries TRBV3-1 (or the pseudogene TRBV3-2) and TRBJ1-3, with D unresolved. Germline values: CDR1 LGHDT, CDR2 YNNKEL (reference sequence). V lost 4 bases to trimming and J lost 3 bases, with 10 bases between them. The CDR3 length is 14 residues. The CDR3, as DNA: TGTGCCAGCAGCCGATGGACGGATGGAAACACCATATATTTT. Protein sequence: CASSRWTDGNTIYF.

This rearrangement joins TRBV10-3 to TRBJ1-2; the D gene is possibly TRBD1 (6 bases). Trimming took 5 bases from V and 2 from J, leaving 15 bases between them. The CDR3 loop spans 15 amino acids. Germline CDR1 and CDR2: ENHRY and SYGVKD. The CDR3 spells CAISQGTQENYGYTF. As DNA, the CDR3 is TGTGCCATCAGTCAAGGGACACAGGAGAACTATGGCTACACCTTC.

The rearrangement uses TRBV6-5 and TRBJ1-3; D is unresolved. V was pared by 6 bases and J by 4 bases, with 13 bases between. This CDR3 spans 14 amino acids. Germline V lookup: CDR1 MNHEY, CDR2 SVGAGI. The CDR3 loop reads CASSPPGSGNTIYF. CDR3 DNA sequence: TGTGCCAGCAGCCCCCCTGGTTCAGGAAACACCATATATTTT.

The chain uses TRBV7-2 and TRBJ2-3; TRBD1 matches 9 bases. The germline gives CDR1 SGHTA, CDR2 FQGNSA. V trimming: 0 bases; J trimming: 5 bases; junction bases outside the gene matches: 3. The CDR3 has 15 residues. The CDR3 DNA reads as TGTGCCAGCAGCTTAGCCACAGGGGGCGGAGATACGCAGTATTTT. Amino acids: CASSLATGGGDTQYF.

The chain employs TRBV5-1 and TRBJ2-7, with D maybe TRBD1 (8 bases). CDR3 size: 14 residues. The germline gives CDR1 SGHRS, CDR2 YFSETQ. V lost 2 bases, J lost 4 bases, and 13 bases lay in between. CDR3 coding DNA: TGCGCCAGCAGCTTACAGGGGGGGACTTACGAGCAGTACTTC. Protein sequence: CASSLQGGTYEQYF.

The J gene is TRBJ2-7, the V gene TRBV3-1 (or the pseudogene TRBV3-2); no clear D. Trimming removed 2 bases at V and 6 bases at J, with 2 bases between. The CDR3 extends over 10 amino acids. Germline CDR1 LGHDT, CDR2 YNNKEL (reference sequence). CDR3 DNA sequence: TGTGCCAGCAGCCAACCCGAGCAGTACTTC. Its protein product is CASSQPEQYF.

This chain connects TRBV28 to TRBJ2-5; the match to TRBD2 covers 7 bases. The CDR3 is 14 amino acids. Germline CDR1 MDHEN, CDR2 SYDVKM. Trimming removed 7 bases from V and 1 base from J; junction bases left unmatched: 6. The CDR3 sequence is CASTLASGQETQYF. For the CDR3, the DNA is TGTGCCAGCACTTTGGCTAGCGGCCAAGAGACCCAGTACTTC.

This clone has only a few counts. The chain combines TRBV6-1 with TRBJ2-7, with TRBD2 as a possible D gene (5 bases). This CDR3 spans 13 amino acids. Germline V lookup: CDR1 MNHNS, CDR2 SASEGT. V lost 2 bases to trimming and J lost 3 bases, with 8 bases between them. CDR3 coding DNA: TGTGCCAGCAGTGAAAATCGGGGCTACGAGCAGTACTTC. Translation: CASSENRGYEQYF.

This chain connects TRBV6-5 to TRBJ2-7; no clear D. CDR3 size: 13 residues. Germline V gene sequence: CDR1 MNHEY, CDR2 SVGAGI. The V and J ends lost 0 bases and 0 bases respectively, with 3 bases between them. CDR3 amino acids: CASSYSYSYEQYF. The CDR3 bases are TGTGCCAGCAGTTACTCCTACTCCTACGAGCAGTACTTC.

The V and J genes are TRBV6-2 or TRBV6-3 and TRBJ2-1; TRBD2 matches at 11 bases. The V segment lost 5 bases and the J segment 5 bases; nucleotides outside the gene matches: 5. The CDR3 covers 15 residues. Germline assignment: CDR1 MNHEY and CDR2 SVGEGT. CDR3 sequence reads: CASSASGGMNNEQFF. The CDR3 nucleotides are TGTGCCAGCAGTGCTAGCGGGGGGATGAACAATGAGCAGTTCTTC.

The chain has TRBV5-1 and TRBJ1-2; no reliable D call. Germline-derived CDR1 and CDR2 are SGHRS and YFSETQ. Trimming stripped 4 bases from V and 5 bases from J, with 18 bases between. The length of the CDR3 is 15 residues. This CDR3 reads CASSMGSGVRYGYTF. The CDR3 DNA follows: TGCGCCAGCAGCATGGGGTCCGGGGTGAGGTATGGCTACACCTTC.

The chain couples TRBV7-2 to TRBJ2-3, with D possibly being TRBD1 (6 bases). The CDR3 contains 14 residues. Germline V gene lookup returns CDR1 SGHTA and CDR2 FQGNSA. V lost 1 base to trimming and J lost 6 bases, with 11 bases between them. The CDR3 sequence is CASSLVGGYDTQYF. The DNA of the CDR3 is TGTGCCAGCAGCTTAGTAGGGGGTTACGATACGCAGTATTTT.

This sequence joins TRBV3-1 (or the pseudogene TRBV3-2) and TRBJ2-1, with a tentative D call TRBD2 (5 bases). Trimming took 5 bases from V and 8 from J, leaving 13 bases between them. The CDR3 loop spans 13 amino acids. The germline V gene encodes CDR1 LGHDT and CDR2 YNNKEL (reference sequence). Written as DNA, the CDR3 is TGTGCCAGCAGCTTTTCGGGGTCGCATGAGCAGTTCTTC. This gives the protein CASSFSGSHEQFF.